Described below is a single T cell receptor beta chain sequence and its context. The antigen is unknown. The V end was cut by 5 bases, the J end by 1 base, with 14 bases between. The CDR3 is made up of 15 amino acids. CDR1 is SGHNT and CDR2 is YYREEE in the germline V gene (reference sequence). Researchers ran the PCR with 60 Vbeta and 13 Jbeta primers. Produced via immunoSEQ multiplex PCR; TCRdb's table is partial and in-frame only. The table has more than 80,000 clones, around 60% seen once. The entry originates in a study of cytomegalovirus exposure and HLA in healthy donors. Study information: Counted in an early data release were roughly 87 million unique TCRs from HLA-typed donors. General study points: It was likely that a cluster of highly shared sequence variants was a sequencing artifact.

The receptor was derived from a human donor in good health. The gene calls are TRBV5-4 and TRBJ2-3, with D possibly TRBD1 on 6 matching bases. Input material: PBMCs. The CDR3 loop is CASSSDAGGTDTQYF. In DNA, the CDR3 is TGTGCCAGCAGTTCCGACGCAGGGGGCACAGATACGCAGTATTTT.